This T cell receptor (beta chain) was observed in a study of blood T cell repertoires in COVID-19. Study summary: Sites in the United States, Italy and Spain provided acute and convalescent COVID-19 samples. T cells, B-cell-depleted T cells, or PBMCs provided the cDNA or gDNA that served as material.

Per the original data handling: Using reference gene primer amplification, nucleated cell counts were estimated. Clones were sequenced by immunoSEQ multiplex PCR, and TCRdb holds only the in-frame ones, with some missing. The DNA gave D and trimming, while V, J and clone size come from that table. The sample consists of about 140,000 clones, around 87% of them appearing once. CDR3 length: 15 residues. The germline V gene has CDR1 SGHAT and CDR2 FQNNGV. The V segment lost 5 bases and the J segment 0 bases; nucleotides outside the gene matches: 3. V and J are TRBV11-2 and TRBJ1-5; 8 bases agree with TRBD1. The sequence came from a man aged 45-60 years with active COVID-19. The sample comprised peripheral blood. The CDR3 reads CASSPGTGSNQPQHF. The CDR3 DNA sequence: TGTGCCAGCAGCCCAGGGACAGGTAGCAATCAGCCCCAGCATTTT.